These T cell receptor beta chains were read from a single sample in a study of cytomegalovirus exposure and HLA in healthy donors. The data were produced by immunoSEQ multiplex PCR, yet TCRdb's version contains in-frame clones alone and is incomplete. In the table there are roughly 100,000 clones, around 78% of which are singletons. Sequenced: PBMCs. The receptor set was obtained from a male donor in good health and CMV-seronegative. Both conserved end residues are part of each CDR3. The D gene is left open where the match is weak. Not all rows give a size; the values are once, few, many and, for expanded clones, a class.

clone_size j_call d_call v_call cdr3_aa cdr3_nt
- TRBJ2-5 - TRBV13 CASSFYKLTGVGETQYF TGTGCCAGCAGCTTTTATAAGTTGACCGGGGTTGGAGAGACCCAGTACTTC
- TRBJ1-1 - TRBV7-9 CASTDNPLGANTEAFF TGTGCCAGCACCGATAACCCATTGGGGGCGAACACTGAAGCTTTCTTT
- TRBJ2-4 - TRBV11-2 CASSLDTVNIQYF TGTGCCAGCAGCTTAGACACGGTAAACATTCAGTACTTC
- TRBJ1-5 - TRBV2 CASRGSPNQPQHF TGTGCCAGCAGGGGCAGCCCGAATCAGCCCCAGCATTTT
- TRBJ1-4 TRBD1 TRBV7-9 CASSADRDGEKLFF TGTGCCAGCAGCGCCGACAGGGACGGGGAAAAACTGTTTTTT
- TRBJ2-1 TRBD2 TRBV9 CASSPGLAGETYNEQFF TGTGCCAGCAGCCCCGGACTAGCGGGAGAGACCTACAATGAGCAGTTCTTC
- TRBJ1-2 - TRBV6-1 CASSEWAANYGYTF TGTGCCAGCAGTGAATGGGCAGCTAACTATGGCTACACCTTC
- TRBJ2-7 - TRBV30 CAWSGGFFGTRPDDEQYF TGTGCCTGGAGCGGGGGTTTCTTTGGGACCCGGCCTGATGACGAGCAGTACTTC
- TRBJ2-1 TRBD2 TRBV4-1 CASSQEAPRGRASEQFF TGCGCCAGCAGCCAAGAGGCCCCCCGCGGGAGGGCAAGTGAGCAGTTCTTC
- TRBJ2-4 - TRBV2 CASSDSRTDKNIQYF TGTGCCAGCAGTGACAGCAGGACAGATAAAAACATTCAGTACTTC
- TRBJ1-5 - TRBV11-3 CASSPGPRQPQHF TGTGCCAGCAGCCCAGGGCCGCGGCAGCCCCAGCATTTT
- TRBJ2-1 TRBD2 TRBV9 CASSGEGLAGYNEQFF TGTGCCAGCAGCGGGGAGGGACTAGCGGGTTACAATGAGCAGTTCTTC
- TRBJ1-2 - TRBV27 CASSFTGDPYGYTF TGTGCCAGCAGTTTTACGGGGGACCCATATGGCTACACCTTC
once TRBJ1-1 - TRBV28 CASSLLSTGIYTEAFF TGTGCCAGCAGTTTATTGAGCACAGGAATCTACACTGAAGCTTTCTTT
once TRBJ1-1 TRBD1 TRBV19 CASSIQGSTEAFF TGTGCCAGTTCTATACAGGGGAGCACTGAAGCTTTCTTT
- TRBJ2-5 - TRBV7-9 CSSSSPPRGETQYF TGTTCCAGCAGCTCCCCCCCCCGGGGGGAGACCCAGTACTTC
few TRBJ1-1 TRBD1 TRBV7-8 CASSLLGTANTEAFF TGTGCCAGCAGCTTACTCGGGACAGCTAACACTGAAGCTTTCTTT
- TRBJ1-5 - TRBV28 CASSLPQRDPQHF TGTGCCAGCAGTTTACCCCAGCGAGACCCCCAGCATTTT
- TRBJ1-4 TRBD1 TRBV19 CASSTYRGREEKLFF TGTGCCAGTAGTACCTACAGGGGGCGTGAGGAAAAACTGTTTTTT
- TRBJ2-1 TRBD2 TRBV11-3 CASSLVREGIDEQFF TGTGCCAGCAGCTTAGTTCGGGAGGGTATTGATGAGCAGTTCTTC
- TRBJ2-2 TRBD2 TRBV11-2 CASRGLAGAGPGELFF TGTGCCAGCAGGGGACTAGCGGGAGCCGGACCCGGGGAGCTGTTTTTT
- TRBJ2-3 - TRBV18 CASSPAEPSTDTQYF TGTGCCAGCTCACCAGCAGAACCTAGCACAGATACGCAGTATTTT
many TRBJ2-7 - TRBV5-6 CASSSSYEQYF TGTGCCAGCAGCTCTTCCTACGAGCAGTACTTC
- TRBJ2-6 - TRBV6-4 CASSGAGHSGANVLTF TGTGCCAGCAGTGGGGCGGGCCACTCTGGGGCCAACGTCCTGACTTTC
- TRBJ1-1 - TRBV10-3 CAIRQNTEAFF TGTGCCATCCGACAGAACACTGAAGCTTTCTTT
once TRBJ1-4 - TRBV7-9 CASSLVSGGANEKLFF TGTGCCAGCAGCTTAGTTTCGGGGGGAGCTAATGAAAAACTGTTTTTT
- TRBJ1-1 TRBD1 TRBV2 CASKDRGRNTEAFF TGTGCCAGCAAAGACAGGGGGCGGAACACTGAAGCTTTCTTT
- TRBJ1-2 - TRBV9 CASGQDNMNYGYTF TGTGCCAGCGGGCAGGACAATATGAACTATGGCTACACCTTC
- TRBJ2-7 - TRBV21-1 CASSKAGTSIEQYF TGTGCCAGCAGCAAAGCGGGGACTAGCATCGAGCAGTACTTC
- TRBJ2-2 TRBD2 TRBV27 CASSLSASGTGELFF TGTGCCAGCAGTTTATCGGCTAGCGGTACCGGGGAGCTGTTTTTT
- TRBJ2-5 TRBD2 TRBV9 CASSVTSGRAETQYF TGTGCCAGCAGCGTGACTAGCGGGAGGGCGGAGACCCAGTACTTC
- TRBJ2-7 - TRBV27 CASSLGGTGASGYYEQYF TGTGCCAGCAGTCTAGGGGGGACGGGGGCTAGCGGATATTACGAGCAGTACTTC
- TRBJ1-1 - TRBV4-3 CASSQESDSPEAFF TGCGCCAGCAGCCAAGAGTCCGACTCTCCAGAAGCTTTCTTT
- TRBJ1-5 TRBD1 TRBV5-1 CASSLTGGQDQPQHF TGCGCCAGCAGCTTGACAGGGGGACAGGATCAGCCCCAGCATTTT